The TCR beta chain under discussion was sequenced for a study of control samples from healthy donors and cancer patients. TCRdb's copy holds only in-frame clones and misses some; the assay was immunoSEQ multiplex PCR. The sample has just under 75,000 clones; roughly nine tenths are singletons. The TCR originated in a woman between 50 and 59 years old in good health. The sample comprised blood.

The CDR3 DNA is TGTGCCAGCAGCCAACCGGGACAGATGAATTCACCCCTCCACTTT. Amino acids: CASSQPGQMNSPLHF. This chain connects TRBV3-1 (or the pseudogene TRBV3-2) to TRBJ1-6, with 7 nucleotides matching TRBD1. The V and J ends lost 2 bases and 7 bases, in that order; junction bases with no gene match: 5. The CDR3 extends over 15 amino acids. Germline assignment: CDR1 LGHDT and CDR2 YNNKEL (reference sequence).